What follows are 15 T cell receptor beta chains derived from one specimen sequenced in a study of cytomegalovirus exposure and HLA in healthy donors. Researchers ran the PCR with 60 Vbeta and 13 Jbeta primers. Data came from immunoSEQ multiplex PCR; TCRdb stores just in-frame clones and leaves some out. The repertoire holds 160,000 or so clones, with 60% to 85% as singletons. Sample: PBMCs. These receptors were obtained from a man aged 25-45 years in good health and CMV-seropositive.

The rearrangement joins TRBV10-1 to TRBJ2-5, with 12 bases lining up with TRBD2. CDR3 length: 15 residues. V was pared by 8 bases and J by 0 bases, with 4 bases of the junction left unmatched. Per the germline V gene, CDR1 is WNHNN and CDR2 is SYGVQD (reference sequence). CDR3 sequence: CASARLAGDQETQYF. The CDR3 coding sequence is TGCGCCAGCGCAAGACTAGCGGGGGACCAAGAGACCCAGTACTTC.

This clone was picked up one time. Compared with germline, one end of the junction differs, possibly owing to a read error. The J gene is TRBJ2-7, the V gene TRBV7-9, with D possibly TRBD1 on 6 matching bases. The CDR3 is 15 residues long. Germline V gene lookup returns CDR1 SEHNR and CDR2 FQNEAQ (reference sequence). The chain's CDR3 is CASSLQGMVSNEQYF. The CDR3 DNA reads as TGTGCCAGCAGCCTTCAGGGGATGGTCTCCAACGAGCAGTACTTC.

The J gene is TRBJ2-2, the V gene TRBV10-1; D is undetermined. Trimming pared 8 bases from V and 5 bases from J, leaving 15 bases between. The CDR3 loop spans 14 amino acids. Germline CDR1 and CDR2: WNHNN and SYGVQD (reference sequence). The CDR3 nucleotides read TGCGCCAGCCCGCAGCGTATATCGACCGGGGAGCTGTTTTTT. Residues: CASPQRISTGELFF.

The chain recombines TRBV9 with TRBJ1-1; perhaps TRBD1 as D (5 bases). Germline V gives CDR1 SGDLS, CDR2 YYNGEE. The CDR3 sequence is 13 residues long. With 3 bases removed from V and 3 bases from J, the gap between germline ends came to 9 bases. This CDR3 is CASSEEGYTEAFF. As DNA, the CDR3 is TGTGCCAGCAGCGAGGAGGGGTACACTGAAGCTTTCTTT.

The CDR3 spells CASSEVQGGTGELFF. In nucleotides, the CDR3 is TGTGCCAGCAGTGAAGTACAGGGGGGAACCGGGGAGCTGTTTTTT. The J gene is TRBJ2-2, the V gene TRBV6-1; TRBD1 aligns across 8 bases. The CDR3 runs 15 residues. The J segment lost 5 bases and the V segment lost 1 base, leaving 3 bases of the junction unmatched. Germline CDR1 and CDR2: MNHNS and SASEGT.

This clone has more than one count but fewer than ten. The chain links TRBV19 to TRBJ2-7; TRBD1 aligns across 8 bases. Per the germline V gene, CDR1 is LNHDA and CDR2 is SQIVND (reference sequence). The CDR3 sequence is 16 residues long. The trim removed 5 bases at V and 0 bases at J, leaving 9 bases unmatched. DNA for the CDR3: TGTGCCAGTAGTCCAGTGGGACAGGCCCTCTCCTACGAGCAGTACTTC. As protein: CASSPVGQALSYEQYF.

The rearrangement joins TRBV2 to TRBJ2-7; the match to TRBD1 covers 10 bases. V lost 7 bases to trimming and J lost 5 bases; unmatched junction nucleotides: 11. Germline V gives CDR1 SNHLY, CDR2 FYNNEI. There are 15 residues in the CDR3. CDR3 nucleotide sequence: TGTGCCAGCAAAACCGGACAGGGGGGTCTTAACGAGCAGTACTTC. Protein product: CASKTGQGGLNEQYF. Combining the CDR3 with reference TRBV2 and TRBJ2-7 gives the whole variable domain EPEVTQTPSHQVTQMGQEVILRCVPISNHLYFYWYRQILGQKVEFLVSFYNNEISEKSEIFDDQFSVERPDGSNFTLKIRSTKLEDSAMYFCASKTGQGGLNEQYFGPGTRLTVT.

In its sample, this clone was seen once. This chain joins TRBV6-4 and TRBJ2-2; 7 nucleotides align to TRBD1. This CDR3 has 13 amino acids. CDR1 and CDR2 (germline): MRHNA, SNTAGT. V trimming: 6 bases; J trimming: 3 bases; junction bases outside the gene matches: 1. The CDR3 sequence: CASRQGYTGELFF. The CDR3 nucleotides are TGTGCCAGCAGACAGGGGTACACCGGGGAGCTGTTTTTT.

The chain's CDR3 is CSVDRTEIFNEQFF. The CDR3 DNA reads TGCAGCGTTGATAGGACAGAGATCTTCAATGAGCAGTTCTTC. V usage is TRBV29-1 and J usage is TRBJ2-1, with D possibly matching TRBD1 (6 bases). This CDR3 region has 14 residues. Germline-derived CDR1 and CDR2 are SQVTM and ANQGSEA. The V end lost 3 bases, the J end lost 6 bases, and 15 bases lay between the germline ends.

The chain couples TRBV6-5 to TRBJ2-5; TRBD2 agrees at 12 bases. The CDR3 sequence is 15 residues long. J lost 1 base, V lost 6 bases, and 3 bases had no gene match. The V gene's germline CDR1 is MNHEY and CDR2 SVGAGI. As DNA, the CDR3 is TGTGCCAGCAGCGGGACTAGCGGGTCCCAAGAGACCCAGTACTTC. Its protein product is CASSGTSGSQETQYF.

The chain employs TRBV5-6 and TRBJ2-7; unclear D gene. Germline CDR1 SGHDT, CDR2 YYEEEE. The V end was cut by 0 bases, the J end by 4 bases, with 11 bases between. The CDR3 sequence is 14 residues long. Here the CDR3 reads CASSLVGANYEQYF. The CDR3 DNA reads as TGTGCCAGCAGCTTGGTAGGAGCTAATTACGAGCAGTACTTC.

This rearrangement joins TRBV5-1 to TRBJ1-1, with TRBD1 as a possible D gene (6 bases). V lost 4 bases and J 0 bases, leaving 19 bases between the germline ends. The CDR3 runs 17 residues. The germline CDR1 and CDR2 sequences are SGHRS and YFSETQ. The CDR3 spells CASSRGTPQRMNTEAFF. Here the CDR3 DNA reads TGCGCCAGCAGCCGAGGGACACCTCAGAGGATGAACACTGAAGCTTTCTTT.

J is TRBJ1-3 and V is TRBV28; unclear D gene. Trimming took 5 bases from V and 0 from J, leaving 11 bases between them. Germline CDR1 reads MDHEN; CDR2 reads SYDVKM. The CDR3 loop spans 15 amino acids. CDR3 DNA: TGTGCCAGCAGTATACTCAGGTACTCTGGAAACACCATATATTTT. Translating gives CASSILRYSGNTIYF. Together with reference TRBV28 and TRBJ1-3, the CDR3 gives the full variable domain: DVKVTQSSRYLVKRTGEKVFLECVQDMDHENMFWYRQDPGLGLRLIYFSYDVKMKEKGDIPEGYSVSREKKERFSLILESASTNQTSMYLCASSILRYSGNTIYFGEGSWLTVV.

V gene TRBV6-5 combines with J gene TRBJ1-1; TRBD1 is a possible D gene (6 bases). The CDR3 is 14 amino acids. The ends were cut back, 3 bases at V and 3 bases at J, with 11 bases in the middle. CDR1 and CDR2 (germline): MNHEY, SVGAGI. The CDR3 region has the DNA TGTGCCAGCAGTTATTGGACAGATCACACTGAAGCTTTCTTT. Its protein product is CASSYWTDHTEAFF.

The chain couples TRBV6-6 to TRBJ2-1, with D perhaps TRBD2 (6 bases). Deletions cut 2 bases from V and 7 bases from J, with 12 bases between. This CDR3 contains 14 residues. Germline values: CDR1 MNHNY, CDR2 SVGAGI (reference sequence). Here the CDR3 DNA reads TGTGCCAGCAGTTACCACCCCCGGGGGAATGAGCAGTTCTTC. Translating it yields CASSYHPRGNEQFF.